This T cell receptor beta chain was obtained from a study of beta chain features in type 1 diabetes. Study details: All of the samples together had approximately 100,000,000 sorted cells examined. The study's findings and limits: In every one of the four CD4+ subsets, TCRB CDR3s were moderately but significantly shorter in Type 1 diabetes patients.

Points on this clone: No antigen is known for it.

CD45RO/CCR7/CD25/CD127/CD95/CD27 separated CD4+ naive, central memory, regulatory and stem cell-like memory cells by sorting. Populations obtained by sorting all exceeded 95% purity. The germline V gene has CDR1 MGHDK and CDR2 SYGVNS. The CDR3 loop spans 15 amino acids. Germline trimming cut 3 bases from V and 0 bases from J; bases unmatched to any gene: 1. Reverse transcribing all isolated RNA meant expressed TCRB transcripts were sequenced. Generated by immunoSEQ multiplex PCR, the TCRdb table keeps only in-frame clones and is missing some. In the table there are under 300,000 clones, approximately 16% of which are singletons.

The specimen sequenced was naive CD4+ T cells from blood. The chain is built from TRBV25-1 and TRBJ1-5; 8 nucleotides align to TRBD1. The clonotype was recovered from a man aged 25 to 40 with type 1 diabetes. CDR3: CASSDGTGSNQPQHF. In DNA, the CDR3 is TGTGCCAGCAGTGACGGGACAGGTAGCAATCAGCCCCAGCATTTT.